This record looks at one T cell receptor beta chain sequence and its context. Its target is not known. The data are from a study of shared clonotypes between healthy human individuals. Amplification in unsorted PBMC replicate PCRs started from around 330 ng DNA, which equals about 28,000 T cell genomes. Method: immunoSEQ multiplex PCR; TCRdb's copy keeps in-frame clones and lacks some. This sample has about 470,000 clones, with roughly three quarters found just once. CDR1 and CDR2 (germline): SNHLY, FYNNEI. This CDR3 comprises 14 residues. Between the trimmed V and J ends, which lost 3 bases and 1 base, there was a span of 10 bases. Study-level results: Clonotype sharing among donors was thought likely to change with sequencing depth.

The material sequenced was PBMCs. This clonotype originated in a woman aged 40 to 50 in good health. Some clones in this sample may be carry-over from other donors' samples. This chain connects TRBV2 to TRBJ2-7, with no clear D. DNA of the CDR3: TGTGCCAGCAGTGATTGGGGAAGGTCCTACGAGCAGTACTTC. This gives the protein CASSDWGRSYEQYF.